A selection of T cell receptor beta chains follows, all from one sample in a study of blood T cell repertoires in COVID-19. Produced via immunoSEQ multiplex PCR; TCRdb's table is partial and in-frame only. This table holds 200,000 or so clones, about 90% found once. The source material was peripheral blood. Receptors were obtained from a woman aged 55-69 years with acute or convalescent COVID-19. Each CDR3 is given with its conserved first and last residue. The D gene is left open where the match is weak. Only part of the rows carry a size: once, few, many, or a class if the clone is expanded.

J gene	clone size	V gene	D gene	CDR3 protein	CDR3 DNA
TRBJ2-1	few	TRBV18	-	CASSPLATNEQFF	TGTGCCAGCTCACCCCTAGCGACGAATGAGCAGTTCTTC
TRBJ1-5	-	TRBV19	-	CASSGQLNQPQHF	TGTGCCAGTAGTGGGCAGTTGAATCAGCCCCAGCATTTT
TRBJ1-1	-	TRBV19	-	CASNYRGGNTEAFF	TGTGCCAGTAACTATCGCGGAGGGAACACTGAAGCTTTCTTT
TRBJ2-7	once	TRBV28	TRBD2	CASLRGLAGSNFDF	TGTGCCAGCCTCCGCGGTTTAGCGGGTTCAAACTTCGACTTC
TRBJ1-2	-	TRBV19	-	CASSLQGIGGYTF	TGTGCCAGTAGCCTCCAGGGAATAGGTGGCTACACCTTC
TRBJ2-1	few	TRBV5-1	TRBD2	CASSWIAGPYNEQFF	TGCGCCAGCAGCTGGATAGCGGGGCCCTACAATGAGCAGTTCTTC
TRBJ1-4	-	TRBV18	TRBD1	CASSLNRGSTNEKLFF	TGTGCCAGCTCACTTAACAGGGGTTCAACTAATGAAAAACTGTTTTTT
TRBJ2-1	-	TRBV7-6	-	CASSLGEGEQFF	TGTGCCAGCAGCTTAGGAGAGGGCGAGCAGTTCTTC
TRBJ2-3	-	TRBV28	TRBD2	CASSPSGIRTDTQYF	TGTGCCAGCAGCCCTAGCGGCATTAGGACAGATACGCAGTATTTT
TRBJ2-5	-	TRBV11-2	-	CASSFELGGQETQYF	TGTGCCAGCAGCTTTGAGTTGGGGGGACAAGAGACCCAGTACTTC
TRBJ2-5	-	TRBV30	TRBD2	CAWSIFGGRATETQYF	TGTGCCTGGAGTATCTTTGGCGGGAGGGCCACAGAGACCCAGTACTTC
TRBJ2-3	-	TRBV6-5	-	CASSYAWQGSTDTQYF	TGTGCCAGCAGTTACGCGTGGCAGGGTAGCACAGATACGCAGTATTTT
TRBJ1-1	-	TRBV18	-	CASSPRMGDPGGTEAFF	TGTGCCAGCTCACCACGCATGGGGGACCCCGGGGGGACTGAAGCTTTCTTT